This TCR beta chain was obtained from a study of cytomegalovirus exposure and HLA in healthy donors. PCR involved 60 Vbeta and 13 Jbeta primers. Under the authors' procedure: Per a later analysis, the number of unique TCR beta chains was roughly 87 million, of which 9 million to 14 million were shared. Sequencing was performed with immunoSEQ multiplex PCR; in TCRdb, only in-frame clones are kept and a portion is missing. V and J calls and clone size follow that table, whereas D and trimming were derived from the DNA. The sample lists some 71,000 clones, 76% occurring once. From germline, CDR1 is SGDLS and CDR2 YYNGEE. With V trimmed by 1 base and J by 5 bases, 5 bases remained unmatched. The CDR3 contains 15 residues. Study-wide results and caveats: For most TCR beta V segments, an earlier analysis put the productive rate at about 90% or about 30% of the time.

The count of this clone is one. Its antigen is not known. This sequence originates from a man younger than 35 in good health and CMV-seronegative. The chain has TRBV9 and TRBJ2-5; 10 bases agree with TRBD2. The specimen sequenced was PBMCs. The CDR3 nucleotides are TGTGCCAGCAGCGTACGCCCTAGCGGGGGTGAGACCCAGTACTTC. It translates to CASSVRPSGGETQYF.